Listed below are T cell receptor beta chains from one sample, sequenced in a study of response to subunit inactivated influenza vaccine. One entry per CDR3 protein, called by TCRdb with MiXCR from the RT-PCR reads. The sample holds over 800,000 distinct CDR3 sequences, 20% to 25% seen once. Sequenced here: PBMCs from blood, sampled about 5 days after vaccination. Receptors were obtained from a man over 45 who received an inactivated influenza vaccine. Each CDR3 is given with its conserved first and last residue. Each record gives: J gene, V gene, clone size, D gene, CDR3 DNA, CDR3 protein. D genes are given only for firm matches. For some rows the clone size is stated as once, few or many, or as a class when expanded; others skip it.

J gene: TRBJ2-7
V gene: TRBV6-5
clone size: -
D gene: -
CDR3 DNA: TGTGCCAGCAGTTACTCATTTGTGTCAAGCGAGCAGTACTTC
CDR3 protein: CASSYSFVSSEQYF

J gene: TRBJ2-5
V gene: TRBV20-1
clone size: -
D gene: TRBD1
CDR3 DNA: TGCAGTGCTAGAGAATCCAGGACAGGGCGGGAGACCCAGTACTTC
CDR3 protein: CSARESRTGRETQYF

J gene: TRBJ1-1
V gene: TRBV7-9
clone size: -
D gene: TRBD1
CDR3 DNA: TGTGCCAGCAGCACGAGGACAGGGAATAGAGAAGCTTTCTTT
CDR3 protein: CASSTRTGNREAFF

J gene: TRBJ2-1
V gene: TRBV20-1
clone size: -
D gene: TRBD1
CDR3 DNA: TGCAGTGCTCTGCGGACAGGGGAGAATGAGCAGTTCTTC
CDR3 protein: CSALRTGENEQFF

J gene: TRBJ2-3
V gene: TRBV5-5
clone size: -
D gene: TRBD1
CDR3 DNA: TGTGCCAGCAGCTCGACAGGGTTTGAGACAGATACGCAGTATTTT
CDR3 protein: CASSSTGFETDTQYF

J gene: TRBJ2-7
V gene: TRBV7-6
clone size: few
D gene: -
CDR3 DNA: TGTGCCAGCAGCTCTCGACCAGGAGGGTACGAGCAGTACTTC
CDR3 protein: CASSSRPGGYEQYF

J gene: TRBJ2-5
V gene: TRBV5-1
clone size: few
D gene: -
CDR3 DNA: TGCGCCAGCAGCAAACAGGGTATATTGAGAGAGACCCAGTACTTC
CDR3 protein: CASSKQGILRETQYF

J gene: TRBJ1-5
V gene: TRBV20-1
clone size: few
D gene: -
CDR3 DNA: TGCAGTGCGGCACCATATAGCAATCAGCCCCAGCATTTT
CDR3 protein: CSAAPYSNQPQHF

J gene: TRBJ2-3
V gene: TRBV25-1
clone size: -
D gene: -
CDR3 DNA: TGTGCCAGCAGCCCCTCCGGGGCACGACGACGCACAGATACGCAGTATTTT
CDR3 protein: CASSPSGARRRTDTQYF

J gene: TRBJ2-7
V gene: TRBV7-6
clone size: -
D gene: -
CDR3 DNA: TGTGGCAGCAGTATTTACGGGCCCCAAGGCGAGCAGTACTTC
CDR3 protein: CGSSIYGPQGEQYF

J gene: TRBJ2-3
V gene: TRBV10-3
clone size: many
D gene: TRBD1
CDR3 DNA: TGTGCCATCAGGGGAGGACAGGGGGAAGATACGCAGTATTTT
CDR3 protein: CAIRGGQGEDTQYF

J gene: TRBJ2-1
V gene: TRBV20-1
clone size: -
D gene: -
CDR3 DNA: TGCAGTGCAAAGGACACAGATAGGTACAATGAGCAGTTCTTC
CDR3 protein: CSAKDTDRYNEQFF

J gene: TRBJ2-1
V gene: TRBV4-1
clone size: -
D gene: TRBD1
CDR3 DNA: TGCGCCAGCAGCCGAGGGACAGGGAGGTTCAATGAGCAGTTCTTC
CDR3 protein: CASSRGTGRFNEQFF

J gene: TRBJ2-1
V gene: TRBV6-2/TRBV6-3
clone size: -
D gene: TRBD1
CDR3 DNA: TGTGCCAGCCGTGGCGGGACAGGGGGCAATGAGCAGTTCTTC
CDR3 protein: CASRGGTGGNEQFF

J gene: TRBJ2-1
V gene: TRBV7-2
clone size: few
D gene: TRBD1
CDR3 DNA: TGTGCCAGCAGCTCAGGGGGCTATGAGCAGTTCTTC
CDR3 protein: CASSSGGYEQFF

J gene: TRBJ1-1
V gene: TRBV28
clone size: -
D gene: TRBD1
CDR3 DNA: TGTGCCAGCAGTAAGACAGGGTGGACTGAAGCTTTCTTT
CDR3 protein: CASSKTGWTEAFF

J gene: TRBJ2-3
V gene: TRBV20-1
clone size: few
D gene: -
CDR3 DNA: TGCAGTGCTAGTCCTAGCGCGACTAGCACAGATACGCAGTATTTT
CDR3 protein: CSASPSATSTDTQYF

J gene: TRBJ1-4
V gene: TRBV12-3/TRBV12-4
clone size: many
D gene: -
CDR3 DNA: TGTGCCAGCAGCCCTAGAGCCGGGGGACCACTGTTTTTT
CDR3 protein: CASSPRAGGPLFF

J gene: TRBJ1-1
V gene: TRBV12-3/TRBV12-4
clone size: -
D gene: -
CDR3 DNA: TGTGCCAGCAGTTTAGTCTCAATTGGGACTGAAGCTTTCTTT
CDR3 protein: CASSLVSIGTEAFF

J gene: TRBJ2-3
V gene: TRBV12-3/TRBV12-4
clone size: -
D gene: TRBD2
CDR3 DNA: TGTGCCAGCAGTTCGGGACTAGTGCAATATACGCAGTATTTT
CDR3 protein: CASSSGLVQYTQYF

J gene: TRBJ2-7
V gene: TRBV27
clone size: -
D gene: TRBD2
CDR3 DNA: TGTGCCAGCAGAGCGACTAGCGGGGCCTACGAGCAGTACTTC
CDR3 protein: CASRATSGAYEQYF

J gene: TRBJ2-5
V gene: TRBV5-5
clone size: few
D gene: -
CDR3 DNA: TGTGCCAGCAGCTTGTACGGTGGCGAGACCCAGTACTTC
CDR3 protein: CASSLYGGETQYF

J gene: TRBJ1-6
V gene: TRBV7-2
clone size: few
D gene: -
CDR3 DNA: TGTGCCAGCAGACCGAGTGGGGGCGCCGGGAATTCACCCCTCCACTTT
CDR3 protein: CASRPSGGAGNSPLHF

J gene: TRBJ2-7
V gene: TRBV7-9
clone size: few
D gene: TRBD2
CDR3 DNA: TGTGCCAGCAACGAAGCGGGGTCAGAAGCTGGCGAGCAGTACTTC
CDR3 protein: CASNEAGSEAGEQYF

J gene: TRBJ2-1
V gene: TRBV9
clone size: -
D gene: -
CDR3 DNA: TGTGCCAGCAGCGCCACGGTCCTAAGCTCCTACAATGAGCAGTTCTTC
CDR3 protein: CASSATVLSSYNEQFF

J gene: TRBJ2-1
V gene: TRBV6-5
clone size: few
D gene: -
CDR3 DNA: TGTGCCAGCAGTTACCCCGCCTTGGTTGGTGAGCAGTTCTTC
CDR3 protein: CASSYPALVGEQFF

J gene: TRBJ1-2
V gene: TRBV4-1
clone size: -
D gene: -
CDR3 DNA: TGCGCCAGCAGCCTGGGACTTCGGATGGGGGGCTACACCTTC
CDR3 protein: CASSLGLRMGGYTF

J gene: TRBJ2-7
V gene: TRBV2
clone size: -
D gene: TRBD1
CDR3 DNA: TGTGCCAGCAGAGCCGGGACAGGGGCCCACAGCGAGCAGTACTTC
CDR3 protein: CASRAGTGAHSEQYF

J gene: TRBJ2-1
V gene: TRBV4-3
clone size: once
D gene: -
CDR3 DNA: TGCGCCAGCAGCCAAGATGCCCAGGCCCGTAGGCAGTTCTTC
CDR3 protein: CASSQDAQARRQFF

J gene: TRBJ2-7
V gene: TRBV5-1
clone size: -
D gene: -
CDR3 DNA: TGCGCCAGCAAGGCTAGGACGGGACCGGACTACGAGCAGTACTTC
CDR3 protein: CASKARTGPDYEQYF

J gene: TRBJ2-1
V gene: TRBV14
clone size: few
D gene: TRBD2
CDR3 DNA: TGTGCCAGCAGCCAGGGGCCAGCGGGAAGTGTCATGAGGTCCTACAATGAGCAGTTCTTC
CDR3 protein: CASSQGPAGSVMRSYNEQFF

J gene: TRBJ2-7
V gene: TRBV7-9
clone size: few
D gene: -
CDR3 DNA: TGTGCCAGCAGCTCCTTCCCCGGGACTTCGAGCTCCTACGAGCAGTACTTC
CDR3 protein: CASSSFPGTSSSYEQYF

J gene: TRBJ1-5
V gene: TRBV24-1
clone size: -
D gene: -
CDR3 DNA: TGTGCCACCAGTGTCAGATATAGCAATCAGCCCCAGCATTTT
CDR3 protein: CATSVRYSNQPQHF

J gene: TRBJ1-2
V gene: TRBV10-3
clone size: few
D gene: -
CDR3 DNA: TGTGCCATCAGTGAGCCAGGGAGCGGCATTGGCTACACCTTC
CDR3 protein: CAISEPGSGIGYTF

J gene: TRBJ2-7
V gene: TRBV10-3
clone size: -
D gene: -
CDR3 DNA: TGTGCCATCAGTGGGTCAGGGAGGAACTACGAGCAGTACTTC
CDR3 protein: CAISGSGRNYEQYF

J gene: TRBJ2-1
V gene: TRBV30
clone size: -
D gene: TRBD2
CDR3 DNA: TGTGCCTGGAGTGTACGAGCGGGAGCGATTTACAATGAGCAGTTCTTC
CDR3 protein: CAWSVRAGAIYNEQFF

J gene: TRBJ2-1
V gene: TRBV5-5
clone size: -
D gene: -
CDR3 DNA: TGTGCCAGCAGCTCAGCGGGCCTCTACAATGAGCAGTTCTTC
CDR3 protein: CASSSAGLYNEQFF

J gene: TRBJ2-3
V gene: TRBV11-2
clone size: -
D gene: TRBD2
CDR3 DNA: TGTGCCAGCAGCGCCCTAAGCGGGAGAGGCACAGATACGCAGTATTTT
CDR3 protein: CASSALSGRGTDTQYF

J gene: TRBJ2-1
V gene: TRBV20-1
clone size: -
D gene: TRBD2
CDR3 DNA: TGCAGTGCTAGAGATTTAGGGACTAGCGGGAGAAGGGGGTACAATGATCAGTTCTTC
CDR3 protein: CSARDLGTSGRRGYNDQFF

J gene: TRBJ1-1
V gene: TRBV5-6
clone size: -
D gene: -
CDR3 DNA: TGTGTGAACACTGAAGCTTTCTTT
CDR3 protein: CVNTEAFF

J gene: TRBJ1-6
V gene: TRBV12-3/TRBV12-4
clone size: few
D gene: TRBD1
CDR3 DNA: TGTGCCAGCAGCCCAGGGGGGAGCTCACCCCTCCACTTT
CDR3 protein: CASSPGGSSPLHF

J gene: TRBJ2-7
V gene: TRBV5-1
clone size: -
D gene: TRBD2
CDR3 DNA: TGCGCCAGCAGCTTGGATAGCGGGAGGGAATACGAGCAGTACTTC
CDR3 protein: CASSLDSGREYEQYF

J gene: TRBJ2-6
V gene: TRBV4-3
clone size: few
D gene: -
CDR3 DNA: TGCGCCAGCAGCCGAAGACCAAGATCTGGGGCCAACGTCCTGACTTTC
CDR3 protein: CASSRRPRSGANVLTF

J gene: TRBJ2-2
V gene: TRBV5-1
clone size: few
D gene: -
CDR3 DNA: TGCGCCAGCAGCTTGGGGGCGACAGACACCGGGGAGCTGTTTTTT
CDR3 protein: CASSLGATDTGELFF

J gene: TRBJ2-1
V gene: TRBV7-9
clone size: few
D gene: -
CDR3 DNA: TGTGCCAGCAGCTTAGGGCACAGGCCTTCCTACAATGAGCAGTTCTTC
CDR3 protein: CASSLGHRPSYNEQFF

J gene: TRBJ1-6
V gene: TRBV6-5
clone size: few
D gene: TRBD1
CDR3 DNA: TGTGCCAGCAGTTACACTGGACAGGGGGCTTCACCCCTCCACTTT
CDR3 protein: CASSYTGQGASPLHF

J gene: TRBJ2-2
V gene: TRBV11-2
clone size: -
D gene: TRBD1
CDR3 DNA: TGTGCCAGCAGCCCACAGGGGGCGCCCGGGGAGCTGTTTTTT
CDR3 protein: CASSPQGAPGELFF

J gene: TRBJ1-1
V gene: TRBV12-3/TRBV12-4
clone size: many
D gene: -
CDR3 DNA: TGCGCCAGCAGCTTCGCTGGCATGAACACTGAAGCTTTCTTT
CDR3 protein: CASSFAGMNTEAFF

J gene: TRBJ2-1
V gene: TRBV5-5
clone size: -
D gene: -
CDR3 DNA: TGTGCCAGCAGCTTGGGTGGGGCTACGTTCTACAATGAGCAGTTCTTC
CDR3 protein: CASSLGGATFYNEQFF

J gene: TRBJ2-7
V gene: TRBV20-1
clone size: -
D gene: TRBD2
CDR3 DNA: TGCAGTGCTCCCCGGACTAGCGGGAACTACGAGCAGTACTTC
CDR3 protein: CSAPRTSGNYEQYF

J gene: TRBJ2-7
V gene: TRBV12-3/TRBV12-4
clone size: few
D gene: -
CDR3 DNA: TGTGCCAGCAGACTTAGCGGCAGCTCCTACGAGCAGTACTTC
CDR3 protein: CASRLSGSSYEQYF

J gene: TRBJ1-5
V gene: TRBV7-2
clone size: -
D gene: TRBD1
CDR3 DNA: TGTGCCAGCAGCTTACGGGACAGGGTAAATCAGCCCCAGCATTTT
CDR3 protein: CASSLRDRVNQPQHF

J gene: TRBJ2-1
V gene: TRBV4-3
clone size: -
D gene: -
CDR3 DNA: TGCGCCAGCAGCCAAGATCTAGGAGATTGGCGCGGCCTTAACAATGAGCAGTTCTTC
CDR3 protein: CASSQDLGDWRGLNNEQFF

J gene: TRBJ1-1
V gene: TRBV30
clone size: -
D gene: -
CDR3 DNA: TGTGCCTGGAGCTTAATTCGGAGGTACACTGAAGCTTTCTTT
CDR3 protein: CAWSLIRRYTEAFF

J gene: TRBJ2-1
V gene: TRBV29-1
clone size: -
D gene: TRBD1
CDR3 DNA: TGCAGCGTTAGACAGGGGTTTCTACATGAGCAGTTCTTC
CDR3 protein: CSVRQGFLHEQFF

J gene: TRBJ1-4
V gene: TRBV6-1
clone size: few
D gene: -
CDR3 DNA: TGTGCCAGCAGTAGCCGTCCTTATAATGAAAAACTGTTTTTT
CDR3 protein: CASSSRPYNEKLFF

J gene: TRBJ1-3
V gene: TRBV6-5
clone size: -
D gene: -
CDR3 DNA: TGTGCCAGCAGTTACTTGGGAGCAGCCTCTGGAAACACCATATATTTT
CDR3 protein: CASSYLGAASGNTIYF

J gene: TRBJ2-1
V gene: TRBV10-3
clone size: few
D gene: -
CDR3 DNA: TGTGCCATCAGTGAGTCGCGGGGTTCGAATGAGCAGTTCTTC
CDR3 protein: CAISESRGSNEQFF

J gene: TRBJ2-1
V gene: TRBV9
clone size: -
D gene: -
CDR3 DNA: TGTGCCAGCAGCGCATTCGGGGCGTACAATGAGCAGTTCTTC
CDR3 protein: CASSAFGAYNEQFF

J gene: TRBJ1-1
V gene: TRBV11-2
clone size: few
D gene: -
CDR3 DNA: TGTGCCAGCAGCTTAGAATTTTTGGCTACAGGTCTTCGAGGGGCTTTCTTT
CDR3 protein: CASSLEFLATGLRGAFF